This TCR beta chain is drawn from a study of cytomegalovirus exposure and HLA in healthy donors (dated by TCRdb to 2015 to 2018). A note on the overall study: According to an earlier analysis of around 600 of the donors, about 179 million T cells yielded 90 million to 130 million unique TCR beta sequences and 276 Gb of sequence data. In a later analysis, previously published TCR beta repertoires from 550 to 700 donors were re-analyzed and high-resolution HLA genotyping was added so that TCR occurrence patterns could be studied. Typing coverage varied by locus: roughly 620-640 donors for A, B, C, DRB1 and DQB1; about 520 for DQA1; about 570 for DPA1; more than 450 for DPB1. To decide whether each TCR beta V gene segment behaved as functional or pseudogenic, an earlier analysis of some 570 of the donors relied on high-throughput TCR beta sequencing. An early release covering approximately 600 HLA-typed donors comprised 250 to 350 gigabases of sequencing data and 85 million to 100 million unique TCR sequences. Four or five DR-DQ haplotypes were handled as single units for association and clustering because linkage in the cohort was strong. Class I and class II HLA loci were covered by the typing at four-digit resolution. Donor age, sex, ethnicity and CMV serostatus were compiled alongside the repertoire data. A later genetic analysis used genome-wide SNP genotypes for about 65% of the 666 donors, treating that subset as a discovery cohort. All discovery cohort repertoires had been generated using a single sequencing platform. The study used immunosequencing to profile the T cell repertoires of 600 to 850 subjects and linked those repertoires to cytomegalovirus serostatus. Besides the first cohort of about 730 subjects, a separate validation cohort made up of around 120 different subjects was used. The study aimed to test whether signatures of past pathogen exposure could be identified by cataloging public T cell receptors. To predict cytomegalovirus infection status, the study combined high-throughput TCR immunosequencing, statistical association of individual TCRs with disease status, and machine learning. Across roughly 420 genotyped donors of the cohort, an average of roughly 200,000 unique TCR beta nucleotide sequences per donor were sequenced, and around 19% of those sequences were non-productive. Rather than using new phenotypic data, the later analysis identified candidate immune exposures from TCR beta sequences and from how often those sequences occurred across donors. The genetic ancestry cluster associated with self-reported Caucasian donors included over 80% of the approximately 400 genotyped donors.

Study-wide findings and limitations: Only TCR beta chains were sequenced in this cohort, and the absence of alpha or paired-chain data limited detectable features. According to a later analysis, most CMV-associated TCR beta chains appeared to be HLA-restricted, and the HLA associations seemed to be driven largely by CMV exposure. Linkage disequilibrium might explain the correlated functional status among segregating V segments, but an unknown experimental factor could not be excluded. HLA typing was unavailable for some donors at each locus, so association tests used only the typed subset. According to a later genetic analysis, donors in an Asian-associated ancestry cluster had fewer N-insertions in productive TCRs than the approximately 700-donor mean. When HLA alleles, especially DR and DQ, strongly co-occurred, attributing TCR associations to individual alleles was difficult. A further reported finding was that TCR beta sequences accurately predicted the HLA-A and HLA-B alleles for most subjects in the first cohort. An earlier analysis of around 500 of the donors showed that most TCR beta V segments appeared in productive rearrangements either about 87% or about 30% of the time, which broadly matched IMGT annotations. A later analysis reported that several top co-occurrence clusters appeared linked to parvovirus B19, influenza, CMV and Epstein-Barr virus. The authors suggested that the approach could potentially be generalized to other disease states and immunological phenotypes. Because counts were too low, under 20 rarely observed V segments, including chromosome 9 orphons, were left out of the earlier analysis of approximately 500 of the donors. Roughly uniform sequencing depth across donors was assumed in presence/absence analyses, although this assumption may not hold. A later analysis found that HLA-associated TCR beta chains were more clonally expanded and had lower generation probabilities than equally common non-associated chains. A later genetic analysis associated a missense DCLRE1C variant with V-gene and J-gene trimming of TCR beta chains, and an independent cohort replicated the association. The classifier was reported to diagnose cytomegalovirus status with high specificity and sensitivity in both the original and validation cohorts. Across donors, most TCR sequences were observed very rarely, whereas some public TCRs were present in many individuals. In a later analysis, 15,000 to 20,000 TCR beta sequences were associated with specific HLA alleles at a false discovery rate of 0.05. The only immune exposure information available for the cohort was CMV serostatus. A total of 164 TCR beta chains were listed by the study as associated with cytomegalovirus. Three of the identified cytomegalovirus-associated TCR beta chains were confirmed in vitro to be specific for cytomegalovirus antigens. Some IMGT-functional V segments, including TRBV6-2 and TRBV6-3, could not be distinguished by the 87-base-pair reads and were therefore excluded. The sequencing pipeline was judged likely to have produced a cluster of highly shared sequence variants as a technical artifact. According to a later analysis, TCR association rates differed among HLA loci, with DRB1 alleles showing the most associated TCRs and HLA-C alleles showing the fewest.

In total, 666 healthy bone marrow donors made up the cohort. All cohort members were sampled while nominally healthy, although unrecorded immune exposures were likely present. The donor tested CMV seronegative and was one of the 352 seronegative cohort members. A peripheral blood sample was provided by each donor, and peripheral blood mononuclear cells were used for TCR beta sequencing. Genomic DNA was extracted from the blood cell samples with the Qiagen DNeasy Blood Extraction Kit. The CDR1 and CDR2 encoded by the germline V gene are MNHEY and SVGAGI. The CDR3 spans 14 residues, from the cysteine through the phenylalanine. Kept here is only the CDR3 DNA, which spans 42 bases and is read in frame from base 1. V is reduced by 2 bases and J by 3 bases, leaving a spacing of 11 bases between them. Libraries were constructed by the immunoSEQ multiplex PCR assay. For the multiplex PCR, a mixture combining 60 forward primers for TCR Vbeta segments and 13 reverse primers for TCR Jbeta segments was used. Amplification of the CDR3 region of rearranged TCR beta genes was performed with a multiplex PCR assay on genomic DNA. Amplified TCR beta libraries were sequenced as 87-base-pair reads on the Illumina HiSeq System. On the authors' methods: A later analysis counted tens of millions of unique TCR beta chains across the 550 to 800 repertoires, and roughly 10 million of these chains were shared by at least two donors. Raw reads were error-corrected and collapsed into unique sequences with a nearest-neighbor algorithm that merged closely related sequences to remove PCR and sequencing errors. To assign V, D and J gene segments, CDR3 sequences were aligned to IMGT reference sequences. For a sequence to be retained, a match of at least six nucleotides was required to both a V gene segment and a J gene segment. Rearrangements were called productive when the CDR3 lacked stop codons and stayed in frame with V and J; all others were non-productive. CDR3 was defined according to IMGT convention as the region running from the second conserved V-encoded cysteine to the conserved J-encoded phenylalanine. The earlier analysis of fewer than 700 of the donors excluded sequences that lacked an unambiguous match to a single V gene segment. In an earlier analysis of 450 to 750 of the donors, a V segment was called functional when productive rearrangements were above 56.7%, and segregating when the standard deviation between donors exceeded 5%. To diagnose cytomegalovirus status from the catalog of TCR beta chain sequences, a statistical classification framework was built. V and J gene assignment, in a later analysis, came from comparing TCR nucleotide sequences with IMGT/GENE-DB human TR gene sequences. A later analysis assigned CDR3 sequences and most-parsimonious VDJ recombination scenarios with the TCRdist pipeline. In a later analysis, every TCR beta chain was defined by the combination of its CDR3 amino acid sequence and its V-gene family, and reads without a unique V-gene family were dropped. To address suspected cross-contamination and a sequencing artifact, a later analysis removed several hundred highly shared, low-generation-probability nucleotide sequences. For each public chain, a later analysis derived a clonal expansion index from normalized ranks of inferred template counts within each repertoire. Generation probabilities in a later analysis came from a VDJ recombination model fitted to out-of-frame rearrangements, and those results were checked against IGoR. Hypergeometric tests were used in a later analysis to score TCR-TCR, TCR-HLA and TCR-CMV co-occurrence, with a repertoire-size bias correction applied to the TCR pairs. A later analysis estimated false discovery rates by permuting HLA or CMV assignments 20 times. In a later analysis, co-occurring TCRs were grouped with DBSCAN, and TCRdist sequence similarity was added when clustering was performed within HLA-allele-positive subsets. Repertoires with fewer than 30,000 or more than 120,000 public chains were left out of co-occurrence clustering, as were about five repertoires with anomalous nucleotide sharing. The immuneACCESS repertoire file appears here via TCRdb, limited to in-frame rearrangements. These files lack a portion of the clones; in checked studies, under half of the deficit traces to unresolved V genes, and the cause of the others is not known. V and J calls and clone size follow that table, whereas D and trimming were derived from the DNA. The sample yields over 100,000 clones; about 74% were counted once. Of the sample, 2% to 3% is held by the ten largest clones.

Remarks on this clone: Its antigen is still unknown. No base qualities exist here, and no much larger clone lies one base off it.

The receptor was derived from a female donor in good health and CMV-seronegative. Source material: PBMCs. The chain joins TRBV6-5 to TRBJ2-7; the best D guess is TRBD1, with 6 bases matching. In nucleotides, the sequence is TGTGCCAGCAGTTACCGGACAGTTGACTACGAGCAGTACTTC. Translated, this is CASSYRTVDYEQYF.